A single sample is the source of the 18 T cell receptor beta chains below, sequenced in a study of T cells in Graves' hyperthyroidism and ophthalmopathy. RNA transcripts provided the source from which TCR beta CDR3 regions were amplified. The TCR CDR3 was amplified in a first-round RT-PCR using the HTBI primer set. A single record per CDR3 protein comes from TCRdb applying MiXCR to the multiplex PCR reads. The sample lists 480,000 or so distinct CDR3 sequences, 14% occurring once. The material sequenced was blood. Every receptor here comes from a woman under 30 with Graves' hyperthyroidism.

There are many counts of this clonotype. The chain is built from TRBV30 and TRBJ1-2, with 8 nucleotides matching TRBD1. This CDR3 contains 14 residues. The J segment lost 4 bases and the V segment lost 2 bases, leaving 6 bases of the junction unmatched. The germline gives CDR1 GTSNPN, CDR2 SVGIG (reference sequence). The CDR3 sequence is CAWSTPGQVYGYTF. As DNA, the CDR3 is TGTGCCTGGAGTACTCCGGGACAGGTCTATGGCTACACCTTC.

The genes are TRBV11-3 and TRBJ2-7, with D perhaps matching TRBD1 or TRBD2 (5 bases each). Looked up from germline, CDR1 is SGHNT and CDR2 is YENEEA. There are 14 residues in the CDR3. Trimming shortened V by 3 bases and J by 5 bases, and 14 bases separated the two germline ends. This CDR3 reads CASSFEGGTDEQYF. In DNA, the CDR3 is TGTGCCAGCAGCTTTGAGGGTGGGACCGACGAGCAGTACTTC.

This clonotype was found many times. CDR3 DNA sequence: TGTGCCAGCAGTTTGGATGGGGGGGCGGCCGAGCAGTTCTTC. It specifies CASSLDGGAAEQFF. This chain links TRBV6-1 with TRBJ2-1; D perhaps matches TRBD2 (7 bases). Trimming pared 5 bases from V and 10 bases from J, leaving 18 bases between. CDR3 length: 14 residues. Germline V lookup: CDR1 MNHNS, CDR2 SASEGT.

Points on this clonotype: This sequence may be a read error, since a much larger clone differs from it by one base. The V call is TRBV28, the J call TRBJ2-1, with TRBD2 as a possible D gene (6 bases). This CDR3 is built from 17 residues. Germline CDR1 MDHEN, CDR2 SYDVKM. V was shortened by 8 bases and J by 8 bases, with 28 bases between the two germline ends. The CDR3 protein is CASVSGTGDSIMYEQFF. CDR3 DNA: TGTGCCAGCGTATCCGGGACCGGGGACTCCATTATGTATGAGCAGTTCTTC. Full variable domain (remainder filled in from reference TRBV28 and TRBJ2-1): DVKVTQSSRYLVKRTGEKVFLECVQDMDHENMFWYRQDPGLGLRLIYFSYDVKMKEKGDIPEGYSVSREKKERFSLILESASTNQTSMYLCASVSGTGDSIMYEQFFGPGTRLTVL.

This clonotype turned up a few times. The V and J genes are TRBV19 and TRBJ1-5; tentatively, D is TRBD1 (5 bases). The V end lost 5 bases, the J end lost 5 bases, and 19 bases lay between the germline ends. CDR3 length: 16 residues. Germline CDR1 is LNHDA and CDR2 is SQIVND (reference sequence). The CDR3 loop is CASSPGGLITDQPQHF. Written as DNA, the CDR3 is TGTGCCAGTAGTCCGGGGGGGTTGATTACCGATCAGCCCCAGCATTTT. Together with reference TRBV19 and TRBJ1-5, the CDR3 gives the full variable domain: DGGITQSPKYLFRKEGQNVTLSCEQNLNHDAMYWYRQDPGQGLRLIYYSQIVNDFQKGDIAEGYSVSREKKESFPLTVTSAQKNPTAFYLCASSPGGLITDQPQHFGDGTRLSIL.

This clonotype was observed at least ten times. The V gene is TRBV28, the J gene TRBJ2-7; D remains unclear. This CDR3 is 15 amino acids long. V dropped 2 bases and J dropped 0 bases, with 11 bases sitting between them. Germline loops: CDR1 MDHEN, CDR2 SYDVKM. The CDR3 here is CASSLGGSFSYEQYF. CDR3 in DNA: TGTGCCAGCAGTTTAGGCGGTAGCTTCTCCTACGAGCAGTACTTC.

For this clonotype: One base away lies a much larger clone, so this may be a sequencing read error. The chain employs TRBV6-1 and TRBJ2-7; 11 bases are a match to TRBD1. The CDR3 spans 15 residues. The J segment lost 3 bases and the V segment lost 6 bases, leaving 7 bases of the junction unmatched. The V gene's germline CDR1 is MNHNS and CDR2 SASEGT. The chain's CDR3 is CASRQDRGLYYEQYV. Written as DNA, the CDR3 is TGTGCCAGCAGACAGGACAGGGGGCTATACTACGAGCAGTACGTC.

Turning to this clonotype: A much larger clone lies a single base off, so this may be a read error. This CDR3 fails to terminate in the conserved phenylalanine or tryptophan, so it likely reflects a read error. This chain joins TRBV9 and TRBJ2-5, with TRBD1 identical over 8 bases. V shed 3 bases, J shed 3 bases, and the junction held 19 bases outside the gene matches. Germline CDR1 reads SGDLS; CDR2 reads YYNGEE. The CDR3 consists of 19 residues. The CDR3 region is CASSASSFRQGQRKETQYL. The CDR3 coding sequence is TGTGCCAGCAGCGCTTCCTCCTTCAGACAGGGGCAACGGAAAGAGACCCAGTACTTG.

This clonotype was detected only a few times. The chain combines TRBV24-1 with TRBJ1-5; the D gene is possibly TRBD1 (5 bases). V was pared by 3 bases and J by 9 bases, with 14 bases between. CDR3 size: 14 residues. Germline CDR1 KGHDR, CDR2 SFDVKD. The CDR3, as DNA: TGTGCCACCAGTGATGGGGGTTCGAGGTCGCCCCAGCATTTT. The encoded protein is CATSDGGSRSPQHF.

This clonotype was counted ten times or more. The CDR3 DNA is TGTGCCAGCAGAACAGGGGGCGGTGGGGGCTATGGCTACACCTTC. This gives the protein CASRTGGGGGYGYTF. The V and J genes are TRBV6-1 and TRBJ1-2; 9 bases map to TRBD1. The germline V gene encodes CDR1 MNHNS and CDR2 SASEGT. V lost 6 bases, J lost 4 bases, and 9 bases stayed unmatched. This CDR3 is built from 15 residues.

This chain joins TRBV5-1 and TRBJ2-5; 8 nucleotides agree with TRBD2. The CDR3 contains 14 residues. The V gene's germline CDR1 is SGHRS and CDR2 YFSETQ. With 4 bases clipped from V and 3 bases from J, the junction kept 5 bases outside the gene matches. CDR3 coding DNA: TGCGCCAGCAGCCTCCAACTAGCGGAAGAGACCCAGTACTTC. Protein product: CASSLQLAEETQYF.

This clonotype was counted ten times or more. J is TRBJ2-1 and V is TRBV11-3; D gene ambiguous. The germline V gene has CDR1 SGHNT and CDR2 YENEEA. The CDR3 length is 14 residues. V dropped 5 bases and J dropped 2 bases, with 10 bases sitting between them. In DNA, the CDR3 is TGTGCCAGCAGCCCCCGAGGACCCTACAATGAGCAGTTCTTC. It yields the protein CASSPRGPYNEQFF.

This clonotype was detected many times. The chain is built from TRBV18 and TRBJ2-7; 10 positions agree with TRBD1. V gave up 0 bases and J gave up 7 bases; unmatched junction bases: 9. The CDR3 runs to 16 residues. Germline values: CDR1 KGHSH, CDR2 LQKENI. The CDR3 DNA reads as TGTGCCAGCTCACCACCTGGGACAGGGGACTCAGGGGAGCAGTACGTC. It is translated as CASSPPGTGDSGEQYV.

CDR3 nucleotides: TGTGCCAGTAGTACCCCATCCCACACCGGGGCTGGTGGCTACACCTTC. It yields the protein CASSTPSHTGAGGYTF. The J gene is TRBJ1-2, the V gene TRBV19, with D tentatively TRBD1 (5 bases). The V end lost 4 bases, the J end lost 7 bases, and 22 bases lay between the germline ends. The CDR3 consists of 16 residues. The germline gives CDR1 LNHDA, CDR2 SQIVND (reference sequence).

This clonotype came up many times. This chain joins TRBV6-2 or TRBV6-3 and TRBJ2-7, with 8 bases aligning to TRBD2. V shed 8 bases and J 6 bases; nucleotides not matched to a gene: 15. The germline gives CDR1 MNHEY, CDR2 SVGEGT. The CDR3 has 15 amino acids. The CDR3 is CASAARAGGLSEQYF. DNA of the CDR3: TGTGCCAGCGCCGCCAGGGCGGGAGGTTTATCCGAGCAGTACTTC.

Many counts were recorded for this clonotype. This sequence joins TRBV30 and TRBJ2-1; 8 bases match TRBD2. V trimming: 1 base; J trimming: 10 bases; junction bases outside the gene matches: 9. This CDR3 region has 14 residues. In germline, CDR1 is GTSNPN, CDR2 SVGIG (reference sequence). DNA for the CDR3: TGTGCCTGGAGTGGGACTAGCCGGGGGGGGGAGCAGTTCTTC. Encoded protein: CAWSGTSRGGEQFF.

This clonotype was detected a few times. This chain joins TRBV4-1 and TRBJ2-4; the D gene is possibly TRBD1 (7 bases). The CDR3 runs 19 residues. Germline V gene data show CDR1 as MGHRA and CDR2 as YSYEKL. Trimming pared 8 bases from V and 0 bases from J, leaving 26 bases between. The DNA for the CDR3 is TGCGCCAGCCGCCCCCGAGGAGTTCAGGGGGGAAGAGCCAAAAACATTCAGTACTTC. It yields the protein CASRPRGVQGGRAKNIQYF.

This clonotype was recorded a few times. The genes are TRBV6-5 and TRBJ2-7, with D possibly being TRBD1 (5 bases). Trimming left V 11 bases short and J 4 bases short, with 18 bases between. This CDR3 comprises 13 residues. Germline CDR1 MNHEY, CDR2 SVGAGI. CDR3 nucleotides: TGTGCCTCACGGAAGGGGTCCCAGTACGAGCAGTACGTC. Encoded protein: CASRKGSQYEQYV.